These T cell receptor beta chains were read from a single sample in a study of PD-1 blockade in classical Hodgkin lymphoma. Some clones are missing from TCRdb's copy, which holds only in-frame ones; the method was immunoSEQ multiplex PCR. Among approximately 15,000 clones listed, roughly 89% were seen once. This specimen consisted of peripheral blood mononuclear cells (PBMCs), obtained at baseline. All receptors come from a human donor with classical Hodgkin lymphoma. Each CDR3 is given with its conserved first and last residue. Fields, in order: D gene, V gene, clone size, J gene, CDR3 DNA, CDR3 protein. D genes are given only for firm matches. Rows may omit the clone size; those that give it use once, few, many or a size class.

D gene: NA; V gene: TRBV12-5; clone size: NA; J gene: TRBJ1-1; CDR3 DNA: TGTGCTAGTGGAATAGGGGCGAACACTGAAGCTTTCTTT; CDR3 protein: CASGIGANTEAFF
D gene: NA; V gene: TRBV5-1; clone size: once; J gene: TRBJ2-1; CDR3 DNA: TGCGCCAGCAGACCCGTGTGGCGAGGGGATGAGCAGTTCTTC; CDR3 protein: CASRPVWRGDEQFF
D gene: NA; V gene: TRBV7-2; clone size: NA; J gene: TRBJ2-4; CDR3 DNA: TGTGCCAGCAGCTTAGCGGGGGTGGTCAAAAACATTCAGTACTTC; CDR3 protein: CASSLAGVVKNIQYF
D gene: TRBD2; V gene: TRBV5-4; clone size: NA; J gene: TRBJ2-7; CDR3 DNA: TGTGCCAGCAGCTTTAGCGGGACCTTCTACGAGCAGTACTTC; CDR3 protein: CASSFSGTFYEQYF
D gene: NA; V gene: TRBV28; clone size: NA; J gene: TRBJ2-3; CDR3 DNA: TGTGCCAGCAAAGGGTGGGAATTTGGAACAGATACGCAGTATTTT; CDR3 protein: CASKGWEFGTDTQYF
D gene: NA; V gene: TRBV29-1; clone size: NA; J gene: TRBJ1-2; CDR3 DNA: TGCAGCGTTGTGGCCCCAGGTGAAAACTATGGCTACACCTTC; CDR3 protein: CSVVAPGENYGYTF
D gene: NA; V gene: TRBV7-9; clone size: NA; J gene: TRBJ1-2; CDR3 DNA: TGTGCCAGCAGCTTAGCGGCAGGGACGATGGGTGGCTACACCTTC; CDR3 protein: CASSLAAGTMGGYTF
D gene: NA; V gene: TRBV7-9; clone size: NA; J gene: TRBJ1-4; CDR3 DNA: TGTGCCAGCAGCTCCGACGTACGAGAAAAACTGTTTTTT; CDR3 protein: CASSSDVREKLFF
D gene: NA; V gene: TRBV6-1; clone size: NA; J gene: TRBJ1-5; CDR3 DNA: TGTGCCAGCAGTGAAGTGGTGGGGTGGGGAAGCAATCAGCCCCAGCATTTT; CDR3 protein: CASSEVVGWGSNQPQHF
D gene: NA; V gene: TRBV11-3; clone size: few; J gene: TRBJ2-5; CDR3 DNA: TGTGCCAGCAGCTTGCGGGACGAGACCCAGTACTTC; CDR3 protein: CASSLRDETQYF
D gene: NA; V gene: TRBV7-9; clone size: NA; J gene: TRBJ2-2; CDR3 DNA: TGTGCCAGCAGCTTCCCCGAGGGGACCGGGGAGCTGTTTTTT; CDR3 protein: CASSFPEGTGELFF
D gene: NA; V gene: TRBV29-1; clone size: NA; J gene: TRBJ1-5; CDR3 DNA: TGCAGCGTAGGGGACGGGACGAGCAATCAGCCCCAGCATTTT; CDR3 protein: CSVGDGTSNQPQHF
D gene: NA; V gene: TRBV2; clone size: NA; J gene: TRBJ2-6; CDR3 DNA: TGTGCCAGCAGCGCCTCTGGGGCCAACGTCCTGACTTTC; CDR3 protein: CASSASGANVLTF
D gene: NA; V gene: TRBV5-1; clone size: NA; J gene: TRBJ2-3; CDR3 DNA: TGCGCCAGCAGCGTCTGGTCAACAGATACGAGCACAGATACGCAGTATTTT; CDR3 protein: CASSVWSTDTSTDTQYF
D gene: NA; V gene: TRBV6-1; clone size: NA; J gene: TRBJ1-1; CDR3 DNA: TGTGCCAGCAGTAATACAGTGAACACTGAAGCTTTCTTT; CDR3 protein: CASSNTVNTEAFF
D gene: NA; V gene: TRBV6-5; clone size: NA; J gene: TRBJ1-4; CDR3 DNA: TGTGCCAGCAGGCCACAGGGAGTGGGTGAAAAACTGTTTTTT; CDR3 protein: CASRPQGVGEKLFF
D gene: NA; V gene: TRBV30; clone size: once; J gene: TRBJ1-1; CDR3 DNA: TGTGCCTGGAGTGCGTTGAGCTCGGGTCGCACGAACACTGAAGCTTTCTTT; CDR3 protein: CAWSALSSGRTNTEAFF
D gene: NA; V gene: TRBV30; clone size: NA; J gene: TRBJ1-2; CDR3 DNA: TGTGCCTCACCCGGGGCCTATGGCTACACCTTC; CDR3 protein: CASPGAYGYTF
D gene: NA; V gene: TRBV27; clone size: NA; J gene: TRBJ2-2; CDR3 DNA: TGTGCCAGCAGTTTAGCACTGAACACCGGGGAGCTGTTTTTT; CDR3 protein: CASSLALNTGELFF
D gene: TRBD2; V gene: TRBV28; clone size: few; J gene: TRBJ2-7; CDR3 DNA: TGTGCCAGCAGTTTAAGGACTAGCGGAGCCCCCTACGAGCAGTACTTC; CDR3 protein: CASSLRTSGAPYEQYF
D gene: NA; V gene: TRBV29-1; clone size: NA; J gene: TRBJ1-1; CDR3 DNA: TGCAGCGTTGAAGTCTGGGGGAGAAGCACTGAAGCTTTCTTT; CDR3 protein: CSVEVWGRSTEAFF
D gene: NA; V gene: TRBV5-1; clone size: NA; J gene: TRBJ1-2; CDR3 DNA: TGCGCCAGCAGCGACCCTGGACAGCTTAACTATGGCTACACCTTC; CDR3 protein: CASSDPGQLNYGYTF
D gene: NA; V gene: TRBV7-6; clone size: few; J gene: TRBJ1-5; CDR3 DNA: TGTGCCAGCAGCTTAGGAGGCAACGATCAGCCCCAGCATTTT; CDR3 protein: CASSLGGNDQPQHF
D gene: NA; V gene: TRBV7-2; clone size: NA; J gene: TRBJ2-7; CDR3 DNA: TGTGCCAGCAGCCCGCCCTACGAGCAGTACTTC; CDR3 protein: CASSPPYEQYF
D gene: TRBD1; V gene: TRBV18; clone size: NA; J gene: TRBJ1-2; CDR3 DNA: TGTGCCAGCTCACCACGCCCGGGACAGACCTATGGCTACACCTTC; CDR3 protein: CASSPRPGQTYGYTF
D gene: NA; V gene: TRBV5-6; clone size: NA; J gene: TRBJ2-1; CDR3 DNA: TGTGCCAGCAGCTTGTCGTCGCTCAATGAGCAGTTCTTC; CDR3 protein: CASSLSSLNEQFF
D gene: NA; V gene: TRBV5-1; clone size: NA; J gene: TRBJ2-7; CDR3 DNA: TGCGCCAGCAGCTTGCCGGGAGCCCACGAGCAGTACTTC; CDR3 protein: CASSLPGAHEQYF
D gene: TRBD1; V gene: TRBV2; clone size: NA; J gene: TRBJ1-2; CDR3 DNA: TGTGCCAGCAAGGGACAGGGTAGGGACTATGGCTACACCTTC; CDR3 protein: CASKGQGRDYGYTF
D gene: NA; V gene: TRBV10-3; clone size: NA; J gene: TRBJ2-7; CDR3 DNA: TGTGCCATCAGTGAACGTGGACAGTACGAGCAGTACTTC; CDR3 protein: CAISERGQYEQYF
D gene: TRBD2; V gene: TRBV5-4; clone size: NA; J gene: TRBJ2-1; CDR3 DNA: TGTGCCAGCCTTGCGGGAGGGTCGAGGAATGAGCAGTTCTTC; CDR3 protein: CASLAGGSRNEQFF
D gene: TRBD2; V gene: TRBV6-5; clone size: NA; J gene: TRBJ2-6; CDR3 DNA: TGTGCCAGCAGCCTTACTAGCGCTGGGGCCAACGTCCTGACTTTC; CDR3 protein: CASSLTSAGANVLTF
D gene: NA; V gene: TRBV10-3; clone size: NA; J gene: TRBJ1-4; CDR3 DNA: TGTGCCATCAGTGAGTCCCTTGGGGGTAATGAAAAACTGTTTTTT; CDR3 protein: CAISESLGGNEKLFF
D gene: NA; V gene: TRBV21-1; clone size: NA; J gene: TRBJ2-7; CDR3 DNA: TGTGCCAGCAGCCCCCGGACAGGGGATTACTACGAGCAGTACTTC; CDR3 protein: CASSPRTGDYYEQYF
D gene: TRBD2; V gene: TRBV30; clone size: NA; J gene: TRBJ2-1; CDR3 DNA: TGTGCCTGGGGCCCGGGACTAGCGGGAGTAAGGGAGCAGTTCTTC; CDR3 protein: CAWGPGLAGVREQFF
D gene: NA; V gene: TRBV29-1; clone size: medium-sized; J gene: TRBJ2-2; CDR3 DNA: TGCAGCGTTGTAGGATCCGGGGAGCTGTTTTTT; CDR3 protein: CSVVGSGELFF
D gene: NA; V gene: TRBV27; clone size: NA; J gene: TRBJ2-1; CDR3 DNA: TGTGCCAGCACCGTCGACGGGAGCTCCTACAATGAGCAGTTCTTC; CDR3 protein: CASTVDGSSYNEQFF
D gene: TRBD1; V gene: TRBV7-4; clone size: NA; J gene: TRBJ1-6; CDR3 DNA: TGTGCCAGCAGCAGAAGGAGGGGGCAGGGAGATTCACCCCTCCACTTT; CDR3 protein: CASSRRRGQGDSPLHF
D gene: NA; V gene: TRBV5-4; clone size: NA; J gene: TRBJ1-1; CDR3 DNA: TGTGCCAGCCAACCGGGCCGTTACCCGTCTGAAGCTTTCTTT; CDR3 protein: CASQPGRYPSEAFF
D gene: TRBD1; V gene: TRBV19; clone size: NA; J gene: TRBJ1-6; CDR3 DNA: TGTGCCAGTATGGGGACAGCTGACAGTTCACCCCTCCACTTT; CDR3 protein: CASMGTADSSPLHF
D gene: NA; V gene: TRBV19; clone size: NA; J gene: TRBJ1-1; CDR3 DNA: TGTGCCAGTAGTATGGGTTTGAGCGGTCTCACTGAAGCTTTCTTT; CDR3 protein: CASSMGLSGLTEAFF
D gene: TRBD1; V gene: TRBV10-3; clone size: NA; J gene: TRBJ1-3; CDR3 DNA: TGTGCCATCAGGGGCACAGGGGTTGGAAACACCATATATTTT; CDR3 protein: CAIRGTGVGNTIYF
D gene: TRBD2; V gene: TRBV13; clone size: NA; J gene: TRBJ2-1; CDR3 DNA: TGTGCCAGCGGGACTAGCATTATATTGGGCGATGAGCAGTTCTTC; CDR3 protein: CASGTSIILGDEQFF
D gene: NA; V gene: TRBV5-4; clone size: NA; J gene: TRBJ1-5; CDR3 DNA: TGTGCCAGCAGCTCGGCCCCCAATCAGCCCCAGCATTTT; CDR3 protein: CASSSAPNQPQHF
D gene: TRBD2; V gene: TRBV7-6; clone size: NA; J gene: TRBJ2-1; CDR3 DNA: TGTGCCAGCAGCTTAGTTAGCGGGGGGGCCGGTGAGCAGTTCTTC; CDR3 protein: CASSLVSGGAGEQFF
D gene: TRBD1; V gene: TRBV6-6; clone size: once; J gene: TRBJ1-2; CDR3 DNA: TGTGCCAGCAGAACTAGACAGGGGGACCGCTTAAGATTC; CDR3 protein: CASRTRQGDRLRF
D gene: NA; V gene: TRBV9; clone size: NA; J gene: TRBJ2-3; CDR3 DNA: TGTGCCAGCAGCGTGGGTCGCGGGGCGGCCACAGATACGCAGTATTTT; CDR3 protein: CASSVGRGAATDTQYF
D gene: NA; V gene: TRBV4-3; clone size: NA; J gene: TRBJ1-1; CDR3 DNA: TGCGCCAGCAGCCAACTGGGACGGAGGAACACTGAAGCTTTCTTT; CDR3 protein: CASSQLGRRNTEAFF
D gene: NA; V gene: TRBV11-3; clone size: NA; J gene: TRBJ1-6; CDR3 DNA: TGTGCCAGCAGCCACCGGGACGCCAATTCACCCCTCCACTTT; CDR3 protein: CASSHRDANSPLHF
D gene: TRBD1; V gene: TRBV5-1; clone size: NA; J gene: TRBJ1-4; CDR3 DNA: TGCGCCAGCAGCCCCGCGGACAGGGTGAATGAAAAACTGTTTTTT; CDR3 protein: CASSPADRVNEKLFF